These T cell receptor beta chains were read from a single sample in a study of monozygotic twins with inflammatory bowel disease. TCRdb reanalyzed the 5' RACE reads, giving one entry per CDR3 protein sequence and no DNA. This specimen shows 200,000 to 250,000 distinct CDR3 sequences; the ten leading clones hold around 7.6%. Sequenced material: blood. These receptor sequences come from a human donor with ulcerative colitis or Crohn's disease, or a healthy co-twin of an affected twin (not recorded which). CDR3s include the opening cysteine and the closing phenylalanine or tryptophan.

v_gene: TRBV29-1
j_gene: TRBJ2-3
CDR3aa: CSVEANLGDTDTQYF

v_gene: TRBV20-1
j_gene: TRBJ2-7
CDR3aa: CSAHTGYEQYF

v_gene: TRBV11-2
j_gene: TRBJ2-7
CDR3aa: CASSLDPSGSSYEQYF

v_gene: TRBV27
j_gene: TRBJ2-4
CDR3aa: CASSFTSGTGTIQYF

v_gene: TRBV27
j_gene: TRBJ2-7
CDR3aa: CASSPFPHTPSYEQYF

v_gene: TRBV7-2
j_gene: TRBJ1-6
CDR3aa: CASSRQGRNSPLHF

v_gene: TRBV5-1
j_gene: TRBJ1-4
CDR3aa: CASSFDRGKEKLFF

v_gene: TRBV9
j_gene: TRBJ2-1
CDR3aa: CASSVVTGHEQFF

v_gene: TRBV5-1
j_gene: TRBJ1-1
CDR3aa: CASSLQGAPNTEAFF

v_gene: TRBV5-5
j_gene: TRBJ1-1
CDR3aa: CASSFGTEAFF

v_gene: TRBV20-1
j_gene: TRBJ1-1
CDR3aa: CSASRFTEAFF

v_gene: TRBV20-1
j_gene: TRBJ1-5
CDR3aa: CSAREIRDRGQPQHF

v_gene: TRBV7-3
j_gene: TRBJ1-1
CDR3aa: CASSTRWRTGGDTEAFF

v_gene: TRBV7-2
j_gene: TRBJ2-7
CDR3aa: CASSQGQGYYEQYF

v_gene: TRBV6-5
j_gene: TRBJ2-1
CDR3aa: CASSYSGGRSRNEQFF

v_gene: TRBV7-6
j_gene: TRBJ2-3
CDR3aa: CASSLQASTDTQYF

v_gene: TRBV7-2
j_gene: TRBJ2-1
CDR3aa: CASSSPGLAGDEQFF

v_gene: TRBV6-5
j_gene: TRBJ2-6
CDR3aa: CASSYRLGTGGTGANVLTF

v_gene: TRBV10-3
j_gene: TRBJ2-1
CDR3aa: CAISGGASGFEQFF

v_gene: TRBV20-1
j_gene: TRBJ1-2
CDR3aa: CSASRVGANYGYTF

v_gene: TRBV6-5
j_gene: TRBJ2-3
CDR3aa: CASSSASGGSRTQYF

v_gene: TRBV18
j_gene: TRBJ2-1
CDR3aa: CASSSSGPLSDNEQFF

v_gene: TRBV20-1
j_gene: TRBJ1-3
CDR3aa: CSAREGALSSGNTIYF

v_gene: TRBV7-8
j_gene: TRBJ2-1
CDR3aa: CASSPRRGWGEQFF

v_gene: TRBV6-1
j_gene: TRBJ2-7
CDR3aa: CASSLTGGAGNEQYF

v_gene: TRBV2
j_gene: TRBJ2-3
CDR3aa: CAIQTAGYTDTQYF

v_gene: TRBV20-1
j_gene: TRBJ2-7
CDR3aa: CSASTGGYEQYF

v_gene: TRBV7-9
j_gene: TRBJ1-4
CDR3aa: CASSVAATNEKLFF

v_gene: TRBV5-1
j_gene: TRBJ2-1
CDR3aa: CASSPERGTNNEQFF

v_gene: TRBV7-2
j_gene: TRBJ1-2
CDR3aa: CASSPAAATPEGYTF

v_gene: TRBV7-8
j_gene: TRBJ2-2
CDR3aa: CASSLVEAGWVGELFF